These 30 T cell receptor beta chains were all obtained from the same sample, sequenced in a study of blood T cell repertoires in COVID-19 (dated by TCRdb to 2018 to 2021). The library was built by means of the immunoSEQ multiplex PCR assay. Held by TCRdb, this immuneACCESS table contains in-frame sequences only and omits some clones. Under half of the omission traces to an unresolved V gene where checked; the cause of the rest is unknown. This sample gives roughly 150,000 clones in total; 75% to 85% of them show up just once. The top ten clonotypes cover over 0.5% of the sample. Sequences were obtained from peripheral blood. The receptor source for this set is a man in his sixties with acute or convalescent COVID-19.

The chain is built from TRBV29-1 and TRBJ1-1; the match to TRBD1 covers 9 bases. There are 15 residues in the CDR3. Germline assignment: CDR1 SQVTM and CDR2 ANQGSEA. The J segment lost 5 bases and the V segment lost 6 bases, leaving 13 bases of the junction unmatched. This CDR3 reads CSVDSGTGRLTEAFF. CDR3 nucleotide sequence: TGCAGCGTCGACTCCGGGACAGGGAGGTTGACTGAAGCTTTCTTT.

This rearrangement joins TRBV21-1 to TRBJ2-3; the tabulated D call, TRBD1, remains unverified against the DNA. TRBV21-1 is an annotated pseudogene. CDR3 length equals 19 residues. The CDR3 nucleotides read TGTGCCAGCAGCGCTCTACAGGGGCCAGGAGACGTGAGCACAGATACGCAGTATTTT. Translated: CASSALQGPGDVSTDTQYF.

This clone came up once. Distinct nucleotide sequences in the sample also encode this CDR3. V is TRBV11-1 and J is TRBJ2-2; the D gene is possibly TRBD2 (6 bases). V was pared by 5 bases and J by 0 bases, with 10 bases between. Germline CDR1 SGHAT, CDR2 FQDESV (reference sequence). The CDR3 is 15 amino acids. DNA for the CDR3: TGTGCCAGCAGCCTTGGGGGGACGAACACCGGGGAGCTGTTTTTT. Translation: CASSLGGTNTGELFF.

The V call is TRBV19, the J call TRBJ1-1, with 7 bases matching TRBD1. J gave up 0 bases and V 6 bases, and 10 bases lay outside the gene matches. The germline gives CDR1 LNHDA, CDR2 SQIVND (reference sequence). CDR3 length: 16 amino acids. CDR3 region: CASSPGDRLMNTEAFF. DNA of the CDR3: TGTGCCAGTAGCCCCGGGGACAGATTAATGAACACTGAAGCTTTCTTT.

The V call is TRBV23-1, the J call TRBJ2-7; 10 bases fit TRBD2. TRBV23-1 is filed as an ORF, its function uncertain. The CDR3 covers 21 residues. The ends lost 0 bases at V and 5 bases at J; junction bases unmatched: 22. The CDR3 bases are TGCGCCAGCAGTCAATCGACCAGGGGGGAATTAAAAGCGGGAGGGCCAAACGAGCAGTACTTC. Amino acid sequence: CASSQSTRGELKAGGPNEQYF.

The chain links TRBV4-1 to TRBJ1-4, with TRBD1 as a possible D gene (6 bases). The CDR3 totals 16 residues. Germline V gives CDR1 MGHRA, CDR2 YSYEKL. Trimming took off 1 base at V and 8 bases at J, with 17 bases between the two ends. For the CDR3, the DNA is TGCGCCAGCAGCCAAGTCCACCAGGGGTGGAACGAAAAACTGTTTTTT. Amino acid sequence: CASSQVHQGWNEKLFF.

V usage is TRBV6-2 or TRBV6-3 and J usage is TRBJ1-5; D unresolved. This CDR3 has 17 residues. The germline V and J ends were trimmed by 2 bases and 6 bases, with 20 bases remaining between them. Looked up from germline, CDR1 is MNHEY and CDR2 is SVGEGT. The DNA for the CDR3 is TGTGCCAGCAGTTACGATGCCCAACTAGGGAAAAGTCAGCCCCAGCATTTT. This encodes CASSYDAQLGKSQPQHF.

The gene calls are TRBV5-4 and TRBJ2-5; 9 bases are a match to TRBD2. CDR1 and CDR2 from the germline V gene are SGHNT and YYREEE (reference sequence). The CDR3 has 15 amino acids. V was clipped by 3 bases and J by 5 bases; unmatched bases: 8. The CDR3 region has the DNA TGTGCCAGCAGCTCGCGGGGGGGCCTGGGGGAGACCCAGTACTTC. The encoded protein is CASSSRGGLGETQYF.

CDR3 DNA sequence: TGTGCCAGCAGTGCCCGGCGAGGGGGATCTAATGAAAAACTGTTTTTT. Translating it yields CASSARRGGSNEKLFF. The chain combines TRBV6-1 with TRBJ1-4, with a weak D call TRBD1 (6 bases). V was cut by 4 bases and J by 3 bases, with 15 bases left in between. From germline, CDR1 is MNHNS and CDR2 SASEGT. The CDR3 spans 16 residues.

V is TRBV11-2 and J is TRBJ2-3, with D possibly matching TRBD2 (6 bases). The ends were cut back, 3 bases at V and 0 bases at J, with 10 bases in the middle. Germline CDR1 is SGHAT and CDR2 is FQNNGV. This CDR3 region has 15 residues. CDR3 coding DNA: TGTGCCAGCAGCTTGGGACTTACAAGCACAGATACGCAGTATTTT. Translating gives CASSLGLTSTDTQYF.

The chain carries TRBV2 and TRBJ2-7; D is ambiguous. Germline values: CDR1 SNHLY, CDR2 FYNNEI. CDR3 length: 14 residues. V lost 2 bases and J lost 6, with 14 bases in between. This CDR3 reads CASSESSPAGEQYF. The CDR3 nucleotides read TGTGCCAGCAGTGAAAGCTCCCCCGCCGGCGAGCAGTACTTC.

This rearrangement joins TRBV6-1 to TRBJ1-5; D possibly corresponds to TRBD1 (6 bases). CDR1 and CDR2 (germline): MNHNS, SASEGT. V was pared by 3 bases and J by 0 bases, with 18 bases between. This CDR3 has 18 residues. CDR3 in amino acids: CASSDPGQTTYSNQPQHF. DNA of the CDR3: TGTGCCAGCAGTGATCCGGGACAAACGACATATAGCAATCAGCCCCAGCATTTT.

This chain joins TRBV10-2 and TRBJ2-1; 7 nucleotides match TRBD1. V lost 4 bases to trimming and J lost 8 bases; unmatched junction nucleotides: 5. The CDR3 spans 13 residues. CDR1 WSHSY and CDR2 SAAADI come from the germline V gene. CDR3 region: CASSGQGGDEQFF. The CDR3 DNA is TGCGCCAGCAGTGGACAGGGCGGCGATGAGCAGTTCTTC.

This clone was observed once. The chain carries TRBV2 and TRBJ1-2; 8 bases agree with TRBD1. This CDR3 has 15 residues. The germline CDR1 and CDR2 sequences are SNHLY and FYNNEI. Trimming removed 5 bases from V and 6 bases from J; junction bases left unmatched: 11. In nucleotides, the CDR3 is TGTGCCAGCAGTATTACCGGACAGGGCGAGAATGGCTACACCTTC. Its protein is CASSITGQGENGYTF.

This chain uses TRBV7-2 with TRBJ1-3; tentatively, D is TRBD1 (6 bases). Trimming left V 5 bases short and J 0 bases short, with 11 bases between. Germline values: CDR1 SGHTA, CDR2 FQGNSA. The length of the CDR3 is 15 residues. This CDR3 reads CASSAQGGSGNTIYF. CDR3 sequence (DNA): TGTGCCAGCAGCGCCCAAGGGGGCTCTGGAAACACCATATATTTT.

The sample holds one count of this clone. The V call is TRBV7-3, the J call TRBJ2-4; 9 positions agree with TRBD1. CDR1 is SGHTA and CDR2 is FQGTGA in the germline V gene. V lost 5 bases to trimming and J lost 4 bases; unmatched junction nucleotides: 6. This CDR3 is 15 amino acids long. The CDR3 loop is CASSNPGQGKNIQYF. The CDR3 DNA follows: TGTGCCAGCAGCAATCCGGGACAGGGAAAAAACATTCAGTACTTC.

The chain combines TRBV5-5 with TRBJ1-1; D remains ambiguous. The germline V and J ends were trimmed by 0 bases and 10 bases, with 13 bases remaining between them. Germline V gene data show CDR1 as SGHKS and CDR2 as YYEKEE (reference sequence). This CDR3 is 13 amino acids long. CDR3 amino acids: CASSLARTPGAFF. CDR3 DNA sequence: TGTGCCAGCAGCTTGGCCAGGACTCCGGGAGCTTTCTTT.

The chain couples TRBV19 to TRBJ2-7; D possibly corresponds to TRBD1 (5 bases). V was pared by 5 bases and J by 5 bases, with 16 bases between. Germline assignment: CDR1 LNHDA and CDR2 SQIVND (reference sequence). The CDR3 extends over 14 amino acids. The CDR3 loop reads CASSLPRGAHEQYF. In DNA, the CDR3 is TGTGCCAGTAGTCTCCCCCGTGGGGCCCACGAGCAGTACTTC.

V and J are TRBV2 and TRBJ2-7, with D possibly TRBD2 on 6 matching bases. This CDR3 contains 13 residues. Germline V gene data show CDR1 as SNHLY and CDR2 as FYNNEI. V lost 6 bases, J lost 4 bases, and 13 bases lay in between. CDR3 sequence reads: CASSGDSGYEQYF. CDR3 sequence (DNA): TGTGCCAGCAGCGGGGACTCGGGATACGAGCAGTACTTC. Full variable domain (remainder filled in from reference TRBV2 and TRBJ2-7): EPEVTQTPSHQVTQMGQEVILRCVPISNHLYFYWYRQILGQKVEFLVSFYNNEISEKSEIFDDQFSVERPDGSNFTLKIRSTKLEDSAMYFCASSGDSGYEQYFGPGTRLTVT.

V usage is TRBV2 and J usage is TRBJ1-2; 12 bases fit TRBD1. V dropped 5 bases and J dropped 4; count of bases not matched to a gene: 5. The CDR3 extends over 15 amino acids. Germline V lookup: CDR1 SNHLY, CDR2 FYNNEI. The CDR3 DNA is TGTGCCAGCAGTCCCGGGACAGGGGGCTTCTATGGCTACACCTTC. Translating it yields CASSPGTGGFYGYTF. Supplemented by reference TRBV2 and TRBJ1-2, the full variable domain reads EPEVTQTPSHQVTQMGQEVILRCVPISNHLYFYWYRQILGQKVEFLVSFYNNEISEKSEIFDDQFSVERPDGSNFTLKIRSTKLEDSAMYFCASSPGTGGFYGYTFGSGTRLTVV.

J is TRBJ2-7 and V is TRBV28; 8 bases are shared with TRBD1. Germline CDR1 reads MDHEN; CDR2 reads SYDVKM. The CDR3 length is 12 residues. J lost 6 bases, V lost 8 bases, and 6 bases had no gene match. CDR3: CASGSGTGEQYF. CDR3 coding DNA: TGTGCCAGCGGTTCGGGGACAGGCGAGCAGTACTTC.

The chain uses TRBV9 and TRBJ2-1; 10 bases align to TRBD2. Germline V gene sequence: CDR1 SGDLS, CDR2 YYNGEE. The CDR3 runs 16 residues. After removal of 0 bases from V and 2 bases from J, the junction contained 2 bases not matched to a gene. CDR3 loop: CASSVGAGGAYNEQFF. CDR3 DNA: TGTGCCAGCAGCGTAGGAGCGGGGGGGGCCTACAATGAGCAGTTCTTC.

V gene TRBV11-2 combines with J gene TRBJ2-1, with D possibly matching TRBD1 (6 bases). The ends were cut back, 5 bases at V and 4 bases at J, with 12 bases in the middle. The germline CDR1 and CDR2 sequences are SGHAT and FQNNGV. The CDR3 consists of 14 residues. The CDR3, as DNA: TGTGCCAGCAGCCGAGGACAGCAGTACAATGAGCAGTTCTTC. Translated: CASSRGQQYNEQFF.

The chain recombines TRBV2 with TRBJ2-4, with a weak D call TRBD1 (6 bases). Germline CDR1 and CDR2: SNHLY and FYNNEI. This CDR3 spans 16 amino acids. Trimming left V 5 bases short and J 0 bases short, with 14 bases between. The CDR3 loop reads CASSIRQVVAKNIQYF. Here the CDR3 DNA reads TGTGCCAGCAGTATTCGACAGGTAGTAGCCAAAAACATTCAGTACTTC.

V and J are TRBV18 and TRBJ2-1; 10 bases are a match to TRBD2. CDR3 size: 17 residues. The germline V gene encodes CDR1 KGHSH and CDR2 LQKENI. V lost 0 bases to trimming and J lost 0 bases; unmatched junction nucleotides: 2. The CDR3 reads CASSPPTSGRSYNEQFF. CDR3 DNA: TGTGCCAGCTCACCACCGACTAGCGGGCGCTCCTACAATGAGCAGTTCTTC.

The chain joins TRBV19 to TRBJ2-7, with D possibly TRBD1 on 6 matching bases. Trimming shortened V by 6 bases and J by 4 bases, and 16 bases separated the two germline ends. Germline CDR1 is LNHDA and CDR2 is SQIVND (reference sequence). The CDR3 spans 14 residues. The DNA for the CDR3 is TGTGCCAGTAGGAGCGGCAGGGGCCTTTACGAGCAGTACTTC. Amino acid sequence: CASRSGRGLYEQYF. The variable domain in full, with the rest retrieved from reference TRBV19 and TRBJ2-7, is DGGITQSPKYLFRKEGQNVTLSCEQNLNHDAMYWYRQDPGQGLRLIYYSQIVNDFQKGDIAEGYSVSREKKESFPLTVTSAQKNPTAFYLCASRSGRGLYEQYFGPGTRLTVT.

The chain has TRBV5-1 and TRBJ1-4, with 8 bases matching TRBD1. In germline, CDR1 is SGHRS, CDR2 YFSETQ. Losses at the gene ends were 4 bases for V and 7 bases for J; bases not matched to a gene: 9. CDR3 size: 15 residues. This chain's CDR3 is CASSPQTGEGEKLFF. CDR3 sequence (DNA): TGCGCCAGCAGCCCTCAGACAGGGGAGGGTGAAAAACTGTTTTTT. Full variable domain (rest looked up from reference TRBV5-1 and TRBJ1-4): KAGVTQTPRYLIKTRGQQVTLSCSPISGHRSVSWYQQTPGQGLQFLFEYFSETQRNKGNFPGRFSGRQFSNSRSEMNVSTLELGDSALYLCASSPQTGEGEKLFFGSGTQLSVL.

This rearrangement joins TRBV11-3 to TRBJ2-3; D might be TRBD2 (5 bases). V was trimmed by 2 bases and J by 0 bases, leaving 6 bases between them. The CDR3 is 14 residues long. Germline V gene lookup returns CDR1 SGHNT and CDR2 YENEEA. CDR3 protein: CASSLLASTDTQYF. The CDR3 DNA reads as TGTGCCAGCAGCTTACTAGCTAGCACAGATACGCAGTATTTT.

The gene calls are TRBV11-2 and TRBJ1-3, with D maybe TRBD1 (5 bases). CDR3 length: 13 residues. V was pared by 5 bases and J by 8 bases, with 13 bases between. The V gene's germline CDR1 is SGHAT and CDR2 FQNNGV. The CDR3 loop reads CASSPSGAYTIYF. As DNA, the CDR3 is TGTGCCAGCAGCCCAAGCGGGGCCTACACCATATATTTT.

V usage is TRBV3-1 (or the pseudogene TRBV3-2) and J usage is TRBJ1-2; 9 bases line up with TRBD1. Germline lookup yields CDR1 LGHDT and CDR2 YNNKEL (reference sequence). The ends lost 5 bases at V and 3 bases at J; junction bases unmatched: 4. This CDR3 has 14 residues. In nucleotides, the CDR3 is TGTGCCAGCAGCTATAGGACAGGGGACTATGGCTACACCTTC. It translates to CASSYRTGDYGYTF.